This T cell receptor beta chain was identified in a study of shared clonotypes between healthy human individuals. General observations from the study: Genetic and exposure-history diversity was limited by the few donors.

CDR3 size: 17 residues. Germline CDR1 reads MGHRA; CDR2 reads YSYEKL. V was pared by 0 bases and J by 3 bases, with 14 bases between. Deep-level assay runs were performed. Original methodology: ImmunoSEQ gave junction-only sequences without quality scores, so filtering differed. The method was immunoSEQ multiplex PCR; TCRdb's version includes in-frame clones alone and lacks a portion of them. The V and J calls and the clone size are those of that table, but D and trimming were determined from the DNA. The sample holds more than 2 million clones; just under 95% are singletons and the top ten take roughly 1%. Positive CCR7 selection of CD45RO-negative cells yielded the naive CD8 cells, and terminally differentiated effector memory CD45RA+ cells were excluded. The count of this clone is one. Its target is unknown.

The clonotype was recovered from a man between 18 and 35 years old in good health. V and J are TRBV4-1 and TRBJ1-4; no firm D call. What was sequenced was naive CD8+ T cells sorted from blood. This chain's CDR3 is CASSQDRWTGANEKLFF. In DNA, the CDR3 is TGCGCCAGCAGCCAAGACCGGTGGACCGGGGCTAATGAAAAACTGTTTTTT.